The T cell receptor beta chain under discussion was sequenced for a study of post-analysis software for immune sequencing data. Study-level background: Disease trajectories encompassed relapsing-remitting, secondary progressive and progressive-relapsing multiple sclerosis.

V was clipped by 3 bases and J by 5 bases, with 5 bases between them. The CDR3 is 11 residues long. The germline gives CDR1 SGHTA, CDR2 FQGNSA. At least ten counts were recorded for this clonotype. Its antigen is as yet unknown. Libraries were made from TCR beta cDNA, and they carried unique molecular identifiers. The T cell input of roughly 1 to 11 million gave 400,000 to 500,000 cDNA molecules. TCRdb reanalysed the PCR reads using MiXCR and keeps one entry per CDR3 protein. The sample holds hundreds of thousands of distinct CDR3 sequences; 25% to 30% are singletons and the top ten take under 0.7%. Study results and caveats: Under F measure analysis, samples from one preparation batch co-clustered strongly. Several TRBV segments (TRBV5-6, TRBV5-1 and TRBV20-1 among them) occurred more frequently in patients than in controls. Significantly lower normalized Chao1 diversity was seen in multiple sclerosis patients than in controls.

The sequenced material came from blood. The TCR originated in a girl under 18 with multiple sclerosis. J is TRBJ2-7 and V is TRBV7-2; D is uncertain. CDR3 sequence (DNA): TGTGCCAGCAGCTTGTACGACGAGCAGTACTTC. Its translation: CASSLYDEQYF.